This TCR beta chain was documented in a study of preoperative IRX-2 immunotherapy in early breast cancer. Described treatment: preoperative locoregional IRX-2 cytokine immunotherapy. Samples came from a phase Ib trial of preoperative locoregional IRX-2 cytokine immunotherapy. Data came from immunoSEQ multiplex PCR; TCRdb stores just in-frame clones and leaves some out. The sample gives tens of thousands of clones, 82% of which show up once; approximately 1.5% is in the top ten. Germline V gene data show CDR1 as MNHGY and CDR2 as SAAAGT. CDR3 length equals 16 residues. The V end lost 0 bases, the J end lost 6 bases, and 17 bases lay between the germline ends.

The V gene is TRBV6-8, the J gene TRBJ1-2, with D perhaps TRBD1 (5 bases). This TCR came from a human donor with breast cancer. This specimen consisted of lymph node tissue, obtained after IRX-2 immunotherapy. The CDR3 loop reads CASSYSNRGPSNGYTF. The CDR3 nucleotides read TGTGCCAGCAGTTACTCGAATAGGGGTCCTTCGAATGGCTACACCTTC.